The present TCR beta chain was sequenced within a study of blood T cells in healthy people across ages. This clonotype was observed a handful of times. It was with a sample-barcoded 5' primer and a J-beta primer mix that a second PCR of roughly 7 to 12 cycles was run. TCRdb reprocessed the 5' RACE reads via MiXCR and lists one record per CDR3 protein. The sample has under 2 million distinct CDR3 sequences, roughly 32% seen once. Trimming removed 3 bases from V and 8 bases from J, with 16 bases in between. The germline CDR1 and CDR2 sequences are MGHRA and YSYEKL. The CDR3 length is 14 residues. The source is a woman aged 25 to 45 in good health. The genes are TRBV4-1 and TRBJ1-2; D is possibly TRBD1 (6 bases). Sequencing input: blood. Here the CDR3 DNA reads TGCGCCAGCAGCCAGAACAGGGTCGTGAGGGGCTACACCTTC. Translation gives CASSQNRVVRGYTF.